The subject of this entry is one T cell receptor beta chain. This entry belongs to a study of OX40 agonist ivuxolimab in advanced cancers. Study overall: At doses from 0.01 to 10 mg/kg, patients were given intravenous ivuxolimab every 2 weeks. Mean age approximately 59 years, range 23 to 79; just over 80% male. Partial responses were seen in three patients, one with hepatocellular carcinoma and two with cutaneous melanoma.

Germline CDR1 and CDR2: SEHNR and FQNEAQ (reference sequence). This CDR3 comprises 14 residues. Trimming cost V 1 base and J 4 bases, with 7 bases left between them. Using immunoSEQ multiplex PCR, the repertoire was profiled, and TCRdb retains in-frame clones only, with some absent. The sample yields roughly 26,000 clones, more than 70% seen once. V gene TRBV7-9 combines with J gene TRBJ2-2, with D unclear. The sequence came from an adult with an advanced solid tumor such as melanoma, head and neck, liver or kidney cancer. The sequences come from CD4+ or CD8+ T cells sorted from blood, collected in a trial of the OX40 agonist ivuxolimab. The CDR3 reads CASSLGPGTGELFF. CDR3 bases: TGTGCCAGCAGCTTAGGGCCGGGCACCGGGGAGCTGTTTTTT.